The clone carrying this T cell receptor (beta chain) was seen only a few times. The antigen is undetermined. The data were produced by immunoSEQ multiplex PCR, yet TCRdb's version contains in-frame clones alone and is incomplete. The sample lists some 69,000 clones; around 90% were seen once. The CDR3 runs to 14 residues. Germline lookup yields CDR1 MNHEY and CDR2 SMNVEV (reference sequence). J was trimmed by 4 bases and V by 3 bases; bases with no gene match: 4. This sample is drawn from a study of graft-versus-host responses after intestinal transplantation. Study summary: Isolated intestinal, liver-intestinal, or multivisceral transplants had been given to the recipients. Anti-thymocyte globulin was used for induction in all recipients, who then took tacrolimus and steroids for roughly three years. General study findings and limits: Some patients had graft-donor T cell macrochimerism. In their allografts, the ratios of graft-versus-host to host-versus-graft T cell clones were high. Recipient marrow contained GvH clones, some of which appeared first in ileum or blood.

Sample: bone marrow, taken nearly 750 days after intestinal transplantation. The rearrangement links TRBV27 to TRBJ2-7; 9 bases map to TRBD2. This sequence originates from a human patient who received an intestinal transplant, so some T cells may come from the graft donor. CDR3 coding DNA: TGTGCCAGCAGTTTTTATACTAGCGGGTACGAGCAGTACTTC. Protein sequence: CASSFYTSGYEQYF.